Listed here are 6 T cell receptor beta chains from one sample, sequenced in a study of Graves' ophthalmopathy and Graves' hyperthyroidism. Researchers took RNA transcripts and amplified TCR beta CDR3 regions from them. First-round RT-PCR used HTBI primers; second-round multiplex PCR followed. TCRdb called the multiplex PCR reads again in MiXCR, with one record for every CDR3 protein. Here the sample spans about 390,000 distinct CDR3 sequences, less than 20% being singletons. The specimen sequenced was peripheral blood. These receptors were taken from a woman in her late teens or twenties with stable Graves' hyperthyroidism.

The table lists this clonotype with many counts. The chain uses TRBV20-1 and TRBJ1-1; D is unresolved. Looked up from germline, CDR1 is DFQATT and CDR2 is SNEGSKA (reference sequence). Trimming pared 3 bases from V and 0 bases from J, leaving 11 bases between. The CDR3 runs 14 residues. The CDR3 reads CSASTETMNTEAFF. DNA of the CDR3: TGCAGTGCTAGTACAGAGACCATGAACACTGAAGCTTTCTTT.

At least ten counts were recorded for this clonotype. The genes are TRBV6-2 or TRBV6-3 and TRBJ2-5; TRBD2 is a possible D gene (6 bases). V shed 6 bases and J shed 5 bases, with 13 bases lying between them. The CDR3 runs 13 residues. Looked up from germline, CDR1 is MNHEY and CDR2 is SVGEGT. CDR3 sequence (DNA): TGTGCCAGCAGCTTCAGGAGGGGCGAGACCCAGTACTTC. Protein: CASSFRRGETQYF.

This clonotype was picked up many times. The chain has TRBV20-1 and TRBJ2-5; D gene unclear. Trimming took 0 bases from V and 6 from J, leaving 11 bases between them. The CDR3 totals 13 residues. Germline assignment: CDR1 DFQATT and CDR2 SNEGSKA (reference sequence). CDR3 nucleotide sequence: TGCAGTGCTAGAGACCAGCCTAGGAAGACCCAGTACTTC. Amino acids: CSARDQPRKTQYF.

This clonotype was counted many times. The chain uses TRBV28 and TRBJ2-7; 7 bases fit TRBD1. This CDR3 is 12 amino acids long. CDR1 MDHEN and CDR2 SYDVKM come from the germline V gene. Trimming cost V 4 bases and J 4 bases; bases outside gene matches: 1. The CDR3 region is CASSWDRYEQYF. The CDR3, as DNA: TGTGCCAGCAGTTGGGACAGATACGAGCAGTACTTC.

The sample holds many counts of this clonotype. The genes are TRBV6-2 or TRBV6-3 and TRBJ1-1, with no clear D. Germline CDR1 MNHEY, CDR2 SVGEGT. V lost 1 base and J 5 bases, leaving 11 bases between the germline ends. This CDR3 has 14 amino acids. The DNA for the CDR3 is TGTGCCAGCAGTTACTTAGGGAGTAGAACTGAAGCTTTCTTT. Protein product: CASSYLGSRTEAFF.

The CDR3 bases are TGTGCCAGCAGCTCCCAATCGGGGGTAACTTCACCCCTCCACTTT. This translates into CASSSQSGVTSPLHF. The chain combines TRBV7-2 with TRBJ1-6; possibly TRBD1 for D (5 bases). The CDR3 sequence is 15 residues long. V was shortened by 4 bases and J by 9 bases, with 16 bases between the two germline ends. Germline V lookup: CDR1 SGHTA, CDR2 FQGNSA.